Listed here are 6 T cell receptor beta chains from one sample, sequenced in a study of blood T cells in healthy people across ages. Using a J-beta primer mix together with a sample-barcoded 5' primer, a second PCR was run for about 6 to 11 cycles. TCRdb re-analysed the 5' RACE reads in MiXCR, keeping a single row per CDR3 protein. The sample has 1 million or so distinct CDR3 sequences, about 23% seen once. These data were also reused for a study on T cells of mothers and their children.

The sequencing input was blood. These receptors all come from a girl aged 2 to 9 in good health.

This clonotype has just a few counts. The chain combines TRBV7-9 with TRBJ2-1, with D perhaps matching TRBD2 (5 bases). Per the germline V gene, CDR1 is SEHNR and CDR2 is FQNEAQ (reference sequence). CDR3 length: 13 residues. V shed 5 bases and J shed 10 bases, with 15 bases lying between them. CDR3 DNA: TGTGCCAGCAGCATGGGAGCCGCGTGGGAGCAGTTCTTC. It specifies CASSMGAAWEQFF.

The rearrangement joins TRBV10-1 to TRBJ2-7; TRBD2 matches at 13 bases. The V gene end was trimmed by 2 bases and the J gene end by 9 bases; junction bases not matched to a gene: 13. The CDR3 spans 17 residues. The V gene's germline CDR1 is WNHNN and CDR2 SYGVQD (reference sequence). CDR3 in amino acids: CASSESSAGTSGTRQYF. The CDR3 coding sequence is TGCGCCAGCAGTGAGAGCTCTGCCGGGACTAGCGGGACACGGCAGTACTTC.

This clonotype has more than one count but fewer than ten. This rearrangement joins TRBV6-5 to TRBJ2-5; the match to TRBD2 covers 8 bases. With the DNA end fitting TRBJ2-7 better, the J assignment may be wrong. Germline-derived CDR1 and CDR2 are MNHEY and SVGAGI. CDR3 size: 14 residues. CDR3 nucleotides: TGTGCCAGCAGCTCCGGGACTAGTATCTACGAGCAGTACTTC. Translation: CASSSGTSIYEQYF.

Notes on this clonotype: Just one base apart from a much larger clone, this may be a read error. The final CDR3 position lacks the conserved phenylalanine or tryptophan, pointing to a likely read error. The chain employs TRBV12-3 or TRBV12-4 and TRBJ2-4; maybe TRBD1 (7 bases). The V and J ends lost 8 bases and 7 bases respectively, with 18 bases between them. The CDR3 is 14 amino acids. Here the CDR3 DNA reads TGTGCCAGCCTAGGACAGGCTCGGGGGAACATTCAGTACCTC. Translated: CASLGQARGNIQYL.

The table lists this clonotype with a few counts. The chain recombines TRBV4-3 with TRBJ2-5; 11 bases match TRBD2. Per germline, CDR1 LGHNA and CDR2 YSLEER. The CDR3 loop spans 19 amino acids. The V and J ends lost 0 bases and 1 base, in that order; junction bases with no gene match: 10. The CDR3 is CASSQELAHLAGGQETQYF. The CDR3 nucleotides read TGCGCCAGCAGCCAAGAATTGGCCCACCTAGCGGGAGGCCAAGAGACCCAGTACTTC.

The V gene is TRBV20-1, the J gene TRBJ2-1; D possibly corresponds to TRBD2 (6 bases). Germline lookup yields CDR1 DFQATT and CDR2 SNEGSKA (reference sequence). This CDR3 is 15 amino acids long. V gave up 0 bases and J gave up 8 bases, with 17 bases separating them. CDR3 nucleotide sequence: TGCAGTGCTAGAGATGGCGGGGCCCCATGGGATGAGCAGTTCTTC. Protein: CSARDGGAPWDEQFF.